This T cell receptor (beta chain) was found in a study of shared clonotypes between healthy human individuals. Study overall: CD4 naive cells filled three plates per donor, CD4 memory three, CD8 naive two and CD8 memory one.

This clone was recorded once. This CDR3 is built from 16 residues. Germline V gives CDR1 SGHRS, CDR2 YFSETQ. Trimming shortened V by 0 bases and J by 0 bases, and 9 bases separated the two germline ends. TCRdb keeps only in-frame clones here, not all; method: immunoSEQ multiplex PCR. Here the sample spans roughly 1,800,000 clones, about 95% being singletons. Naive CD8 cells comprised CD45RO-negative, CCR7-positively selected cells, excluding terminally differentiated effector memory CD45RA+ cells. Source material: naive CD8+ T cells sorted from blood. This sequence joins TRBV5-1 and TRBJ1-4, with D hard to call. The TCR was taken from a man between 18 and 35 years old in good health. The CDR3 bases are TGCGCCAGCAGCTTGGGGCAGATTGCAACTAATGAAAAACTGTTTTTT. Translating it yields CASSLGQIATNEKLFF.